The 6 T cell receptor beta chains given below trace back to one sample, sequenced in a study of cytomegalovirus exposure and HLA in healthy donors. The PCR had 60 Vbeta and 13 Jbeta primers. Sequenced by immunoSEQ multiplex PCR; TCRdb stores in-frame clones only, minus some. The table includes fewer than 200,000 clones, around 90% detected once. The specimen was PBMCs. The receptors come from a woman younger than 45 in good health and CMV-seronegative.

Written as DNA, the CDR3 is TGTGCCAGCAGCTTAGCCCAGGGCTACGAGCAGTACTTC. It is translated as CASSLAQGYEQYF. The chain links TRBV11-3 to TRBJ2-7; D is perhaps TRBD1 (5 bases). This CDR3 spans 13 amino acids. Between the trimmed V and J ends, which lost 1 base and 3 bases, there was a span of 7 bases. CDR1 and CDR2 (germline): SGHNT, YENEEA.

This chain joins TRBV19 and TRBJ1-4; no definite D call. The germline V gene encodes CDR1 LNHDA and CDR2 SQIVND (reference sequence). The CDR3 loop spans 14 amino acids. V was shortened by 4 bases and J by 0 bases, with 6 bases between the two germline ends. In DNA form, the CDR3 reads TGTGCCAGTAGTAGGGCAGCAACTAATGAAAAACTGTTTTTT. This gives the protein CASSRAATNEKLFF.

The gene calls are TRBV7-2 and TRBJ2-3, with TRBD2 matching 8 bases. Germline values: CDR1 SGHTA, CDR2 FQGNSA. The CDR3 contains 16 residues. The trim removed 2 bases at V and 4 bases at J, leaving 8 bases unmatched. CDR3 sequence (DNA): TGTGCCAGCAGCTTACGGGCGGGAGGTAGGGCAGATACGCAGTATTTT. Its translation: CASSLRAGGRADTQYF.

The chain combines TRBV29-1 with TRBJ2-5; 7 bases line up with TRBD1. V lost 6 bases, J lost 4 bases, and 11 bases stayed unmatched. Per germline, CDR1 SQVTM and CDR2 ANQGSEA. The CDR3 length is 14 residues. The CDR3 loop reads CSVRQGIGRETQYF. The CDR3 region has the DNA TGCAGCGTCCGACAGGGAATCGGTCGAGAGACCCAGTACTTC. Looking up the rest from reference TRBV29-1 and TRBJ2-5 gives the full variable domain: SAVISQKPSRDICQRGTSLTIQCQVDSQVTMMFWYRQQPGQSLTLIATANQGSEATYESGFVIDKFPISRPNLTFSTLTVSNMSPEDSSIYLCSVRQGIGRETQYFGPGTRLLVL.

The genes are TRBV7-2 and TRBJ2-1, with 12 bases matching TRBD1. Germline CDR1 and CDR2: SGHTA and FQGNSA. The CDR3 runs 15 residues. Trimming took 5 bases from V and 8 from J; bases not matched to a gene: 7. DNA for the CDR3: TGTGCCAGCAGCCTACAGGGACAGGGGGCATATGAGCAGTTCTTC. It yields the protein CASSLQGQGAYEQFF.

The chain links TRBV4-1 to TRBJ2-3; TRBD1 matches at 7 bases. CDR3 size: 18 residues. V trimming: 0 bases; J trimming: 4 bases; junction bases outside the gene matches: 13. Germline V gene sequence: CDR1 MGHRA, CDR2 YSYEKL. The CDR3 loop is CASSQESPGTAFPDTQYF. For the CDR3, the DNA is TGCGCCAGCAGCCAAGAAAGTCCCGGGACAGCCTTCCCAGATACGCAGTATTTT.